Each of the 8 T cell receptor beta chains below was sequenced from the same sample in a study of regulatory T cells in long-lasting Graves disease. Sequencing libraries for TCR beta were prepared with iRepertoire HTBI primers and Arm-PCR of CDR3 regions. Using its own MiXCR run on the multiplex PCR reads, TCRdb lists one record per CDR3 protein. The table shows roughly 250,000 distinct CDR3 sequences, with 15% to 20% occurring only once. As for time point: newly diagnosed GD, antithyroid drugs for less than 3 months. The TCR library was made from RNA extracted from PBMCs. The same sample was also used in a study of T cells in Graves' hyperthyroidism and ophthalmopathy.

Sequenced material: peripheral blood mononuclear cells (PBMCs), taken at new diagnosis, from a patient treated with antithyroid drugs. These receptors all come from a woman aged 25-40 years with Graves disease.

This clonotype came up many times. The J gene is TRBJ2-1, the V gene TRBV20-1, with D possibly matching TRBD2 (5 bases). Between the trimmed V and J ends, which lost 7 bases and 10 bases, there was a span of 20 bases. Germline CDR1 DFQATT, CDR2 SNEGSKA (reference sequence). The CDR3 spans 13 residues. CDR3 DNA sequence: TGCAGTGTTACCCCCCGGGATCCGTGGGAGCAGTTCTTC. It yields the protein CSVTPRDPWEQFF.

This clonotype occurred many times. J is TRBJ1-5 and V is TRBV5-4; weak D call: TRBD1 (6 bases). The V and J ends lost 2 bases and 4 bases respectively, with 10 bases between them. This CDR3 contains 14 residues. Germline V gene lookup returns CDR1 SGHNT and CDR2 YYREEE (reference sequence). CDR3 nucleotides: TGTGCCAGCAGCTTACAGGGTCGTAATCAGCCCCAGCATTTT. Protein sequence: CASSLQGRNQPQHF.

This clonotype was seen a few times. The chain employs TRBV7-2 and TRBJ1-5, with a weak D call TRBD1 (5 bases). Trimming took off 0 bases at V and 1 base at J, with 16 bases between the two ends. Germline loops: CDR1 SGHTA, CDR2 FQGNSA. The CDR3 runs to 18 residues. The CDR3 DNA reads as TGTGCCAGCAGCTTAGCTCCAGGGAGAGGGTACAGCAATCAGCCCCAGCATTTT. It encodes CASSLAPGRGYSNQPQHF.

This clonotype showed up many times. This sequence joins TRBV12-3 or TRBV12-4 and TRBJ2-7; 11 nucleotides agree with TRBD1. With 5 bases clipped from V and 1 base from J, the junction kept 1 base outside the gene matches. CDR3 length equals 14 residues. CDR3 in amino acids: CASSRDRGSYEQYF. In DNA form, the CDR3 reads TGTGCCAGCAGTAGGGACAGGGGGTCCTACGAGCAGTACTTC.

As to this clonotype: This may arise from a read error, as a much more abundant clone is one base away. The J gene is TRBJ2-1, the V gene TRBV6-2 or TRBV6-3; 9 nucleotides agree with TRBD1. V dropped 2 bases and J dropped 10; count of bases not matched to a gene: 9. Germline CDR1 is MNHEY and CDR2 is SVGEGT. The CDR3 has 15 amino acids. The CDR3 is CASSYPGQGTYEQFF. The CDR3 DNA sequence: TGTGCCAGCAGTTACCCCGGACAGGGGACCTACGAGCAGTTCTTC.

The genes are TRBV20-1 and TRBJ2-1, with 12 bases identical to TRBD2. Germline V gene lookup returns CDR1 DFQATT and CDR2 SNEGSKA (reference sequence). CDR3 size: 16 residues. With V trimmed by 2 bases and J by 2 bases, 4 bases remained unmatched. The CDR3 bases are TGCAGTGCTAGATGGGCTAGCGGGGGGGCCTACAATGAGCAGTTCTTC. This translates into CSARWASGGAYNEQFF.

Regarding this clonotype: This sequence may be a read error, since a much larger clone differs from it by one base. This sequence joins TRBV20-1 and TRBJ1-1, with TRBD1 identical over 8 bases. V gave up 4 bases and J gave up 5 bases; unmatched junction bases: 6. This CDR3 has 13 residues. CDR1 and CDR2 (germline): DFQATT, SNEGSKA (reference sequence). CDR3 protein: CSANAGGLTEAFF. As DNA, the CDR3 is TGCAGTGCTAACGCAGGGGGCTTGACTGAAGCTTTCTTT.

Only one count was recorded for this clonotype. The V call is TRBV6-2 or TRBV6-3, the J call TRBJ2-3, with D perhaps matching TRBD2 (5 bases). The CDR3 runs 17 residues. Trimming removed 5 bases at V and 0 bases at J, with 18 bases between. Germline V gene data show CDR1 as MNHEY and CDR2 as SVGEGT. CDR3 nucleotides: TGTGCCAGCAGTCGACCACGCGGAGGCGGCAGCACAGATACGCAGTATTTT. Translated: CASSRPRGGGSTDTQYF.